The rows below give T cell receptor beta chains drawn from one sample of a study of blood T cell repertoires in COVID-19. Generated by immunoSEQ multiplex PCR, the TCRdb table keeps only in-frame clones and is missing some. The sample lists some 200,000 clones, around 85% occurring once. Specimen: PBMCs or T cells enriched from blood (not recorded which). The source is a woman between 50 and 59 years old in a cohort exposed to, infected with or recovered from COVID-19 (not recorded which). CDR3s include the opening cysteine and the closing phenylalanine or tryptophan. Size tells how often a clone was seen (once, few, many) or the class of an expanded clone, and some rows leave it out.

J	V	size	CDR3
TRBJ1-3	TRBV9	NA	CASSHRDIGLGSGNTIYF
TRBJ1-2	TRBV5-8	NA	CASSLKGGRNYGYTF
TRBJ2-5	TRBV7-2	NA	CASSPNKGWGETQYF
TRBJ2-2	TRBV9	NA	CASSVDGVQLFF
TRBJ1-6	TRBV2	NA	CASSGTGGNSPLHF
TRBJ2-7	TRBV28	NA	CASSFGGGRDEQYF
TRBJ1-1	TRBV4-1	once	CASSQDRNTEAFF
TRBJ2-7	TRBV6-5	once	CASSSYYEQYF
TRBJ1-2	TRBV2	NA	CASSDSYGYTF
TRBJ1-1	TRBV30	once	CAWTGSFGTEAFF
TRBJ1-1	TRBV6-2/TRBV6-3	NA	CATSRNTEAFF
TRBJ2-4	TRBV18	NA	CASSPLVAGGKNIQYF
TRBJ2-2	TRBV7-9	NA	CASSLLRGPTGELFF
TRBJ2-7	TRBV7-2	NA	CASSLARATSYEQYF
TRBJ2-5	TRBV7-2	NA	CASSLVLRRQETQYF
TRBJ2-1	TRBV5-4	NA	CASSLALLAGGQEQFF
TRBJ2-1	TRBV30	NA	CAWSVSSGVFNEQFF